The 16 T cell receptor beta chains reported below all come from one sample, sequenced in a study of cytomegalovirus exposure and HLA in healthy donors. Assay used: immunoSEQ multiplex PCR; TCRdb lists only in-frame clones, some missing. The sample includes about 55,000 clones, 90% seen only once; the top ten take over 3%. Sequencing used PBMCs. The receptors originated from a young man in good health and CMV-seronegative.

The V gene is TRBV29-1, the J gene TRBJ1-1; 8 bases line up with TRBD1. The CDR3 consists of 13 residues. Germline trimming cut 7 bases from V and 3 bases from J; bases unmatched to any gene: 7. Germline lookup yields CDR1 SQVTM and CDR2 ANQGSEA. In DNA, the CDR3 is TGCAGCGGCAAGGACAGGGAGTACACTGAAGCTTTCTTT. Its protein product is CSGKDREYTEAFF. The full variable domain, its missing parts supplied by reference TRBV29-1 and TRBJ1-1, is SAVISQKPSRDICQRGTSLTIQCQVDSQVTMMFWYRQQPGQSLTLIATANQGSEATYESGFVIDKFPISRPNLTFSTLTVSNMSPEDSSIYLCSGKDREYTEAFFGQGTRLTVV.

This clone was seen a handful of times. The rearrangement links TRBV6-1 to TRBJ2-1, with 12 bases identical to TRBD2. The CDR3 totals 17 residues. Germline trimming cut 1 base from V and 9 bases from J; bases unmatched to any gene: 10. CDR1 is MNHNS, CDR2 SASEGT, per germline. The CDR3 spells CASSEEASGRAGGEQFF. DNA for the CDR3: TGTGCCAGCAGTGAAGAGGCTAGCGGGAGGGCCGGGGGTGAGCAGTTCTTC.

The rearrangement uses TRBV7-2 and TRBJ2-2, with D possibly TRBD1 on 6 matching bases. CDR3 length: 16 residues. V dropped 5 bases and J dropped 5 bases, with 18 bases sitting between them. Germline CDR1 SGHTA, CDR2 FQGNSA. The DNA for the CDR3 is TGTGCCAGCAGCCCCTTAACAGGGTTTCGGACCGGGGAGCTGTTTTTT. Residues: CASSPLTGFRTGELFF.

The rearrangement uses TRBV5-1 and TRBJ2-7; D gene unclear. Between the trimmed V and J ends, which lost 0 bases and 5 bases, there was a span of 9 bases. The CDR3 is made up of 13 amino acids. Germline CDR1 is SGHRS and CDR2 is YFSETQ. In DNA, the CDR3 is TGCGCCAGCAGCTTGGCCAGGTGGGACGAGCAGTACTTC. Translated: CASSLARWDEQYF.

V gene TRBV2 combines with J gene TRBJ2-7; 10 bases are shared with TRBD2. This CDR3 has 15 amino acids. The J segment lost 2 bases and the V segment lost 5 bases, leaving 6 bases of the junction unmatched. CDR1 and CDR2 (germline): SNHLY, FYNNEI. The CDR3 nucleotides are TGTGCCAGCAGTTATGGGACTAGCGCGACCTACGAGCAGTACTTC. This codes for CASSYGTSATYEQYF.

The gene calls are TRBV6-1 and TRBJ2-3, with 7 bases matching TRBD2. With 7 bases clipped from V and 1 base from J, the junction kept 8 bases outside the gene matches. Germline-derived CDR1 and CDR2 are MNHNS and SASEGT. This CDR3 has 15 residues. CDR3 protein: CASILSGSRTDTQYF. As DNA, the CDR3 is TGTGCCAGCATACTTAGCGGGTCACGCACAGATACGCAGTATTTT.

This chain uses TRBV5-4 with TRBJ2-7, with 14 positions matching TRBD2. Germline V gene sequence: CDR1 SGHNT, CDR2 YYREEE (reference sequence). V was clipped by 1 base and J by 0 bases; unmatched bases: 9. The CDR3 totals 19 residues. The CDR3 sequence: CASSLWGTSGSLVSYEQYF. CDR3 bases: TGTGCCAGCAGCTTGTGGGGGACTAGCGGGAGCCTCGTCTCCTACGAGCAGTACTTC.

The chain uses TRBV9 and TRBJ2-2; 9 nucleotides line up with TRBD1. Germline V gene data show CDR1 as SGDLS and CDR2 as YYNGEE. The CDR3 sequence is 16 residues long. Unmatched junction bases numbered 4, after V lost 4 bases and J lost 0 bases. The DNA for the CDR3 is TGTGCCAGCAGCATACAGGGGGCGTCGAACACCGGGGAGCTGTTTTTT. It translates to CASSIQGASNTGELFF.

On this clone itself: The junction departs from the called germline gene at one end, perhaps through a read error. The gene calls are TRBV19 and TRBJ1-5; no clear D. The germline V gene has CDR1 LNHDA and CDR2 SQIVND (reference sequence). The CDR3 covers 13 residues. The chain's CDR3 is CASSIDPNLPQHF. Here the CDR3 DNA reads TGTGCCAGTAGTATAGATCCTAATCTGCCCCAGCATTTT.

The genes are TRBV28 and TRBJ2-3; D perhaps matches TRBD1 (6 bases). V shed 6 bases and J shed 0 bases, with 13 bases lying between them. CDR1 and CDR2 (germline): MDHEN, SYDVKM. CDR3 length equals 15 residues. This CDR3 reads CASSSSQGSTDTQYF. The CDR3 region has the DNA TGTGCCAGCAGCTCCTCTCAGGGGAGCACAGATACGCAGTATTTT.

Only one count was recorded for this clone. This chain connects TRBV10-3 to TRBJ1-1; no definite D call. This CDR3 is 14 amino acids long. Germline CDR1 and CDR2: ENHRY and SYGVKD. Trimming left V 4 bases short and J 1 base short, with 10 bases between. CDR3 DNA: TGTGCCATCAGTGTGTCGACTGAGAACACTGAAGCTTTCTTT. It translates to CAISVSTENTEAFF.

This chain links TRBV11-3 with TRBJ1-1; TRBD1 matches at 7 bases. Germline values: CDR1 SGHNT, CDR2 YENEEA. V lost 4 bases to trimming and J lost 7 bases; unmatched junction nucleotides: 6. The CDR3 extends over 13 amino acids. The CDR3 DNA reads TGTGCCAGCAGCTCCCGACAGGGCAATGAAGCTTTCTTT. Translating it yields CASSSRQGNEAFF.

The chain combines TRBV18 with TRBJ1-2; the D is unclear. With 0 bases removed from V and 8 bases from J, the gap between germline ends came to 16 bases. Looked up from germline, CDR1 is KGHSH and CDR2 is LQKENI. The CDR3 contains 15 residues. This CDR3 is CASSPPSAPGGGYTF. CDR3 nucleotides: TGTGCCAGCTCACCACCGTCGGCACCCGGAGGGGGCTACACCTTC.

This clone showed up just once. The CDR3 loop reads CASSEPGRRKNEQFF. In nucleotides, the CDR3 is TGTGCCAGCAGTGAACCTGGCCGCCGTAAAAATGAGCAGTTCTTC. The V gene is TRBV6-1, the J gene TRBJ2-1; D uncertain. The ends were cut back, 2 bases at V and 7 bases at J, with 15 bases in the middle. Per the germline V gene, CDR1 is MNHNS and CDR2 is SASEGT. This CDR3 is 15 amino acids long.

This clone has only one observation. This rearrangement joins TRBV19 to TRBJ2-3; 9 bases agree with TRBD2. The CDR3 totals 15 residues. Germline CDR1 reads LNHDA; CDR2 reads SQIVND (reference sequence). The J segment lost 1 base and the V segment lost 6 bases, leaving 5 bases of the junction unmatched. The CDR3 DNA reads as TGTGCCAGTAGCCCGAGACTAGCGGGCACAGATACGCAGTATTTT. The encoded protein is CASSPRLAGTDTQYF.

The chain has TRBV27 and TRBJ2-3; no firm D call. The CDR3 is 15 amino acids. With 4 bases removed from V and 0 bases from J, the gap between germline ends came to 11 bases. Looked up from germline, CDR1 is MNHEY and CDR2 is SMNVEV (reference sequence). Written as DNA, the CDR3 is TGTGCCAGCAGTTCCCTCTATGCTAGCACAGATACGCAGTATTTT. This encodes CASSSLYASTDTQYF.